The source of this T cell receptor (beta chain) is a study of OX40 agonist ivuxolimab in advanced cancers. Germline V gene lookup returns CDR1 SGHAT and CDR2 FQNNGV. The V end was cut by 6 bases, the J end by 8 bases, with 11 bases between. The CDR3 loop spans 12 amino acids. Sequencing used immunoSEQ multiplex PCR; TCRdb keeps in-frame clones, though not all of them. Of under 80,000 clones in the sample, 88% were seen once. The sample consisted of CD4+ or CD8+ T cells sorted from blood, taken in a trial of the OX40 agonist ivuxolimab. This sequence joins TRBV11-2 and TRBJ2-1, with D perhaps TRBD1 or TRBD2 (6 bases each). The TCR comes from an adult with an advanced solid tumor such as melanoma, head and neck, liver or kidney cancer. This CDR3 is CASSVRGDEQFF. The CDR3 bases are TGTGCCAGCAGTGTAAGGGGGGATGAGCAGTTCTTC.